Included here is one T cell receptor (beta chain) sequence, with context. Its antigen is not known. This sample was included in a study of cytomegalovirus exposure and HLA in healthy donors. Broader study findings: One variant, a missense change in DCLRE1C, was linked in a later analysis to TCR beta V- and J-gene trimming. The authors later found TCR association rates varying by HLA locus, with DRB1 most and HLA-C fewest.

V shed 5 bases and J 1 base; nucleotides not matched to a gene: 6. This CDR3 is built from 15 residues. CDR1 and CDR2 from the germline V gene are SGHAT and FQDESV (reference sequence). Researchers ran the PCR with 60 Vbeta and 13 Jbeta primers. The repertoire was sequenced with immunoSEQ multiplex PCR; TCRdb's copy has only in-frame clones and lacks some. The sample contains around 250,000 clones, around 81% of which appear only once. Sequencing was done on a sample of PBMCs. The chain carries TRBV11-1 and TRBJ2-3; TRBD2 agrees at 7 bases. This receptor was obtained from a woman aged 60 to 75 in good health and CMV-seropositive. Written as DNA, the CDR3 is TGTGCCAGCAGCCACCTCCTAGCGGGCACAGATACGCAGTATTTT. This codes for CASSHLLAGTDTQYF.